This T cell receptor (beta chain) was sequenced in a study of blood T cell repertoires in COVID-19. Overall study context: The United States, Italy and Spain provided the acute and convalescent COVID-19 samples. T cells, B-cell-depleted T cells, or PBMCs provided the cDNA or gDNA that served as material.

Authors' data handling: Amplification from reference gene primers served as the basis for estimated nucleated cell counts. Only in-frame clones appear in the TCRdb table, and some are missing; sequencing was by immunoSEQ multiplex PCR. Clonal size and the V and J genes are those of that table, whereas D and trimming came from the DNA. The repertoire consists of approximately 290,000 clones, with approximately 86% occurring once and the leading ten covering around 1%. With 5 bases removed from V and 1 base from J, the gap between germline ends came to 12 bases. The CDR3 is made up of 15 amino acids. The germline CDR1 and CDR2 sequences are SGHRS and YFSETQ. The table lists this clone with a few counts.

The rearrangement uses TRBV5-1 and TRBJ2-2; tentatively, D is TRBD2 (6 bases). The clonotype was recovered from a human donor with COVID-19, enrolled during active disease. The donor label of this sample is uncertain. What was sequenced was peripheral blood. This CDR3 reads CASRRGGQNTGELFF. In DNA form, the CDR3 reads TGCGCCAGCAGAAGGGGAGGCCAGAACACCGGGGAGCTGTTTTTT.